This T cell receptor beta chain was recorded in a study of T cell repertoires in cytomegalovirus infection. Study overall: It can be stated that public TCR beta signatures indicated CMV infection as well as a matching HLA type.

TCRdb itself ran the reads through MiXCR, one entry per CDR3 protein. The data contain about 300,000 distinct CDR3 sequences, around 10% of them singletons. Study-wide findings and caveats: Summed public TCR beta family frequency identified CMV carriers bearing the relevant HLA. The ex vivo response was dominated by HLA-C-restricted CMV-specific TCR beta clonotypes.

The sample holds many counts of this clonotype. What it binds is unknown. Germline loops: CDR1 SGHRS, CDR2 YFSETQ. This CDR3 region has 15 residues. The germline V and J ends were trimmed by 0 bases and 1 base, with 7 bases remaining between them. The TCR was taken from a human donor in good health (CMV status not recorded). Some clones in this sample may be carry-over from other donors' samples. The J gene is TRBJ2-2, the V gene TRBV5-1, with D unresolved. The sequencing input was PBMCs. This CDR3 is CASSLEALNTGELFF. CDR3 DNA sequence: TGCGCCAGCAGCTTGGAGGCATTGAACACCGGGGAGCTGTTTTTT. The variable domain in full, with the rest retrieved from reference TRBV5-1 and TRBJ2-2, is KAGVTQTPRYLIKTRGQQVTLSCSPISGHRSVSWYQQTPGQGLQFLFEYFSETQRNKGNFPGRFSGRQFSNSRSEMNVSTLELGDSALYLCASSLEALNTGELFFGEGSRLTVL.